This T cell receptor beta chain appears in the sequencing data of a study of spatial heterogeneity in lung cancer. Across the whole study: There was a strong correlation between the counts of TCR transcripts measured in tumor regions and a T cell transcriptional module score that was calculated from matched bulk RNA-seq. Study results and caveats: For expanded intratumoral alpha and beta TCRs, counts tracked tumor mutation counts.

This clonotype was seen ten or more times. Its cognate antigen is unknown. Since the library was made to target alpha chains, this beta chain is a stray read and its abundance is not meaningful. Time point reported: sample taken at primary tumor resection. Untreated early-stage non-small cell lung cancer patients, approximately 79 in total, were the donors. Whole RNA obtained from tumor, nontumor lung or frozen PBMC underwent sequencing without sorting. Per the germline V gene, CDR1 is SGHRS and CDR2 is YFSETQ. V was pared by 4 bases and J by 0 bases, with 11 bases between. This CDR3 has 15 amino acids. A unique molecular identifier was attached to every TCR cDNA molecule. TCRdb reprocessed the 5' RACE reads via MiXCR and lists one record per CDR3 protein. This table holds around 18,000 distinct CDR3 sequences, 8.5% to 10% found once.

The sample was lung tumor tissue, taken at surgery. V usage is TRBV5-1 and J usage is TRBJ1-5; D perhaps matches TRBD1 (5 bases). The TCR originated in a female donor with early-stage non-small cell lung cancer. CDR3 loop: CASSPGTNSNQPQHF. The CDR3 DNA reads TGCGCCAGCAGCCCCGGGACGAATAGCAATCAGCCCCAGCATTTT. Supplemented by reference TRBV5-1 and TRBJ1-5, the full variable domain reads KAGVTQTPRYLIKTRGQQVTLSCSPISGHRSVSWYQQTPGQGLQFLFEYFSETQRNKGNFPGRFSGRQFSNSRSEMNVSTLELGDSALYLCASSPGTNSNQPQHFGDGTRLSIL.